Listed here is a single T cell receptor (beta chain). Clones were read by immunoSEQ multiplex PCR, and TCRdb kept only the in-frame ones, dropping some. Here the sample spans more than 50,000 clones, around 86% being singletons. This entry belongs to a study of blood T cell repertoires in COVID-19. This CDR3 spans 14 amino acids. CDR1 and CDR2 from the germline V gene are MGHDK and SYGVNS. Trimming shortened V by 6 bases and J by 4 bases, and 15 bases separated the two germline ends. This clonotype was sampled from a human donor in a cohort sampled during active COVID-19. This chain uses TRBV25-1 with TRBJ1-2; D perhaps matches TRBD1 (5 bases). The sample was peripheral blood. CDR3 sequence reads: CASRPGAEPYGYTF. CDR3 coding DNA: TGTGCCAGCAGACCTGGGGCGGAACCCTATGGCTACACCTTC.